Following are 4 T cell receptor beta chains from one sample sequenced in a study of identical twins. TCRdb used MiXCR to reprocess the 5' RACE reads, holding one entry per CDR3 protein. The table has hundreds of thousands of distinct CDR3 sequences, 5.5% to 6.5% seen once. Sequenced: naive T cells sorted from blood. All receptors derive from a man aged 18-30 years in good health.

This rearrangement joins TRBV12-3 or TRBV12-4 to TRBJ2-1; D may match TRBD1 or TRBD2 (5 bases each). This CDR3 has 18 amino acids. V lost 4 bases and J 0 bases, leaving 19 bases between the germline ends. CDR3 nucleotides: TGTGCCAGCAGTTCACTAAGCTTAGTGGGGGACTCCTACAATGAGCAGTTCTTC. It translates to CASSSLSLVGDSYNEQFF.

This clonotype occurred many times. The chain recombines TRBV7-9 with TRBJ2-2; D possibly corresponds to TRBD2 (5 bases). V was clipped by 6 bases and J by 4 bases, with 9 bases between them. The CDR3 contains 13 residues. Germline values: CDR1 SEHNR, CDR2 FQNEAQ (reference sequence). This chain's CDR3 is CASRSSGTGELFF. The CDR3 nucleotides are TGTGCCAGCAGGTCAAGCGGCACCGGGGAGCTGTTTTTT.

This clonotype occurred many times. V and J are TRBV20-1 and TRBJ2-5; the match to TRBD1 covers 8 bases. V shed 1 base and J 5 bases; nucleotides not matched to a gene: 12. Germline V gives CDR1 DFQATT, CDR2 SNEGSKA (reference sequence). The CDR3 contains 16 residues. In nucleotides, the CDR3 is TGCAGTGCTAGAGCGGTAAACAGGGGGTGGTTGGAGACCCAGTACTTC. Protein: CSARAVNRGWLETQYF.

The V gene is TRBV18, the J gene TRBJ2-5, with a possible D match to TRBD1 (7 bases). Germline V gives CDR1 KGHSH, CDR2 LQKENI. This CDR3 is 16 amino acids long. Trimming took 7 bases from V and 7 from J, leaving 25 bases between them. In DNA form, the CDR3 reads TGTGCCAGCTACATGTTGGGACAGCTTCCGGAGGGGACCCAGTACTTC. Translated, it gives CASYMLGQLPEGTQYF.